A single T cell receptor beta chain is shown here with its context. Its antigen is unidentified. PCR employed 60 Vbeta and 13 Jbeta primers. Methods used by the authors: The count from a later analysis was 79 million or so unique TCR beta chains, some 10 million of them shared. Only in-frame clones appear in the TCRdb table, and some are missing; sequencing was by immunoSEQ multiplex PCR. Clone size and the V and J calls come from that table; the DNA yielded D and trimming. The repertoire holds under 250,000 clones, about three quarters seen once, with more than 0.45% in the top ten. The CDR3 consists of 12 residues. V was clipped by 7 bases and J by 5 bases; unmatched bases: 6. The germline CDR1 and CDR2 sequences are GTSNPN and SVGIG (reference sequence). This entry is derived from a study of cytomegalovirus exposure and HLA in healthy donors. Whole-study findings and limits: Apparent HLA restriction characterized most CMV-associated TCR beta chains in a later analysis. Other equally common chains were less clonally expanded than HLA-associated TCR beta chains, a later analysis showed. CMV antigen specificity of a few CMV-associated chains was confirmed in vitro.

Sequenced sample: PBMCs. The chain combines TRBV30 with TRBJ1-1, with TRBD1 matching 8 bases. The sequence was obtained from a boy younger than 18 in good health and CMV-seronegative. Written as DNA, the CDR3 is TGTGCCTCAGACAGGGGCCAAACTGAAGCTTTCTTT. It encodes CASDRGQTEAFF.